The clone carrying this T cell receptor beta chain was counted many times. Its antigen is undetermined. Germline V CDR1 and CDR2: SGHDT, YYEEEE. V shed 3 bases and J shed 1 base, with 11 bases lying between them. The CDR3 covers 14 residues. This sample was included in a study of neurological immune-mediated disorders. The study's findings and limits: None of the CDR3 amino acid sequences of expanded clones were shared across subjects, and this suggested private repertoires in all groups.

Time point denoted: technical triplicate 3. For the sorted libraries, about a million CD4+ or CD8+ T cells were used. TCRdb re-called the 5' RACE reads with MiXCR, one entry per CDR3 protein. The sample has about 30,000 distinct CDR3 sequences, about a sixth seen once. The chain uses TRBV5-6 and TRBJ2-7; a weak D match, TRBD1 (5 bases). This receptor was taken from a female donor with HTLV-1-associated myelopathy (HAM/TSP). Sequenced: CD4+ T cells from blood. The CDR3 coding sequence is TGTGCCAGCAGCTGGGTGACAGATTCCTACGAGCAGTACTTC. Encoded protein: CASSWVTDSYEQYF.